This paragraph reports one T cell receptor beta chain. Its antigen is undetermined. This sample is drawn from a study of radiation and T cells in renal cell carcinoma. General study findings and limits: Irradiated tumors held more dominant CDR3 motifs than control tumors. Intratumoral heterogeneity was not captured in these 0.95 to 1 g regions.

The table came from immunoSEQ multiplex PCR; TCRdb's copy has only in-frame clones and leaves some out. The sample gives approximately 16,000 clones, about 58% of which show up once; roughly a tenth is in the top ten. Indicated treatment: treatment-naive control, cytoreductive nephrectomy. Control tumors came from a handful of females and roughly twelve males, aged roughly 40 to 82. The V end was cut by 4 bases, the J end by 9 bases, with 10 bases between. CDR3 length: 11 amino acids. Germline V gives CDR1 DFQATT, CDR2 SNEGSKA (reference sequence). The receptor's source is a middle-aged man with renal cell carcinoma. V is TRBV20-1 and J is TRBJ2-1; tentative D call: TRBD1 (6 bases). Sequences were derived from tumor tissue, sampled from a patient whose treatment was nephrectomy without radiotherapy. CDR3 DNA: TGCAGTGCTACACAGGGCACTGAGCAGTTCTTC. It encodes CSATQGTEQFF.